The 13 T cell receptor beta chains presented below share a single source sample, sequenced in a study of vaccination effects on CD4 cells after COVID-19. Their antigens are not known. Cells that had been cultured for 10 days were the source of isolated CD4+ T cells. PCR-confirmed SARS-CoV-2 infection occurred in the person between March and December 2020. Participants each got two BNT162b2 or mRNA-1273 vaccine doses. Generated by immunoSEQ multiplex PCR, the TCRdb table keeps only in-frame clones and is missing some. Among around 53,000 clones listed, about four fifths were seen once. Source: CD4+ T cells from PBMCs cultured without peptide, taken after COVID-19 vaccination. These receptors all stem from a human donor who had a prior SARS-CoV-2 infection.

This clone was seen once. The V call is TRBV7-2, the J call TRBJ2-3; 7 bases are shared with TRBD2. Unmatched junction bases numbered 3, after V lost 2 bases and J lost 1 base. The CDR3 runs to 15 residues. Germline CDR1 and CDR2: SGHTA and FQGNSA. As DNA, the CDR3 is TGTGCCAGCAGCTTAAATGGGGGGGGCACAGATACGCAGTATTTT. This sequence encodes CASSLNGGGTDTQYF.

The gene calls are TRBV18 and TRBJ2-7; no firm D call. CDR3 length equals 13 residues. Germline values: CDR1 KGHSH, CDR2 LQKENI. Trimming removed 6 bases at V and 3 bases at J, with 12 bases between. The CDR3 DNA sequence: TGTGCCAGCTCTCAAGACATTCGCTACGAGCAGTACTTC. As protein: CASSQDIRYEQYF.

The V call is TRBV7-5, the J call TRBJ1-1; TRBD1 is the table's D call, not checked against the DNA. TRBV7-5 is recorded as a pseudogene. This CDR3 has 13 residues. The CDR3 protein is CARRLQGNTEAFF. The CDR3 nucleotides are TGTGCCAGAAGACTACAGGGTAATACTGAAGCTTTCTTT.

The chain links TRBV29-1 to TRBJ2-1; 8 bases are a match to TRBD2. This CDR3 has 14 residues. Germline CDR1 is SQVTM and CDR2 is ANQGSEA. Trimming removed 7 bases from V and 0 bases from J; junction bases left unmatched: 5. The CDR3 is CSASRGGSYNEQFF. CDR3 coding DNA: TGCAGCGCCAGCCGGGGGGGCTCCTACAATGAGCAGTTCTTC.

The CDR3 nucleotides are TGCAGTGCTAGTAGCGGGAGCAGTAGCTCCTACAATGAGCAGTTCTTC. It encodes CSASSGSSSSYNEQFF. The gene calls are TRBV20-1 and TRBJ2-1; TRBD2 agrees at 9 bases. Per the germline V gene, CDR1 is DFQATT and CDR2 is SNEGSKA (reference sequence). With 3 bases clipped from V and 0 bases from J, the junction kept 6 bases outside the gene matches. The CDR3 has 16 amino acids.

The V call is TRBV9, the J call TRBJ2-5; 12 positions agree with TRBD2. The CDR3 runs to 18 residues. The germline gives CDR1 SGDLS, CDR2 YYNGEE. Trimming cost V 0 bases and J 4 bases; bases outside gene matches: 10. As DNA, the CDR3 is TGTGCCAGCAGCGTAGCCCCGAAGACTAGCGGGGGCTCAGAGACCCAGTACTTC. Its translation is CASSVAPKTSGGSETQYF.

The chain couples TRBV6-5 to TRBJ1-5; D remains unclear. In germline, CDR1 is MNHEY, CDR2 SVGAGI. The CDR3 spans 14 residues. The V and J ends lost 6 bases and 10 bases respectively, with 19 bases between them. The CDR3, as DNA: TGTGCCAGCAGAGACATCCTAGGCAATCGACCCCAGCATTTT. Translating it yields CASRDILGNRPQHF.

The CDR3: CASRRTSGRAGGTDTQYF. The CDR3 DNA sequence: TGTGCCAGCAGGCGTACTAGCGGGAGGGCCGGAGGCACAGATACGCAGTATTTT. The chain carries TRBV27 and TRBJ2-3; 13 bases match TRBD2. Germline CDR1 reads MNHEY; CDR2 reads SMNVEV (reference sequence). V gave up 6 bases and J gave up 1 base; unmatched junction bases: 10. There are 18 residues in the CDR3.

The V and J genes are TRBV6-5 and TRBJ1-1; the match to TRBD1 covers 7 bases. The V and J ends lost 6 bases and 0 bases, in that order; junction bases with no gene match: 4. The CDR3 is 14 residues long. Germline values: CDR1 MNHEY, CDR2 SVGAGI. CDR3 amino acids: CASRADRVNTEAFF. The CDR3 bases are TGTGCCAGCAGGGCAGACAGGGTGAACACTGAAGCTTTCTTT.

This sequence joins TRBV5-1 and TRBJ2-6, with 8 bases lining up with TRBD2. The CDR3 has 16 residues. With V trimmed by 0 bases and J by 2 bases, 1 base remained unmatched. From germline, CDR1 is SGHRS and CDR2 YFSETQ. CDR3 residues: CASSLAGGPGANVLTF. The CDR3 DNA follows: TGCGCCAGCAGCTTGGCGGGAGGGCCTGGGGCCAACGTCCTGACTTTC. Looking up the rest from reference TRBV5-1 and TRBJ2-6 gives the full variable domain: KAGVTQTPRYLIKTRGQQVTLSCSPISGHRSVSWYQQTPGQGLQFLFEYFSETQRNKGNFPGRFSGRQFSNSRSEMNVSTLELGDSALYLCASSLAGGPGANVLTFGAGSRLTVL.

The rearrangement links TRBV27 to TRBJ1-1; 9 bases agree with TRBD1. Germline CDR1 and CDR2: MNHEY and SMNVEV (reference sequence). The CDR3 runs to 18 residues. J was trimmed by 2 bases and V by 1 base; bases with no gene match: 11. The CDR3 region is CASSLLALGQGKNTEAFF. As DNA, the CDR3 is TGTGCCAGCAGTTTATTAGCCTTGGGACAGGGAAAAAACACTGAAGCTTTCTTT.

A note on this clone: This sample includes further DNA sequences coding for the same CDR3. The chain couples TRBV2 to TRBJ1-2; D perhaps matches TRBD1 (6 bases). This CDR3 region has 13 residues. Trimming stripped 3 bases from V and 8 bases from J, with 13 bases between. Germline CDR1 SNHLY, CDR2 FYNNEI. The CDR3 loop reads CASSDAGAGGYTF. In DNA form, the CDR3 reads TGTGCCAGCAGTGACGCGGGGGCGGGGGGCTACACCTTC.

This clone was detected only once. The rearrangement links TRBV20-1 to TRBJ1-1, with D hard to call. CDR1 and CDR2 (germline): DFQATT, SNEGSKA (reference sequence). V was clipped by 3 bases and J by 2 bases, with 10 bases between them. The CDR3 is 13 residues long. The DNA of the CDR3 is TGCAGTGCTAGTCGGGATTCAAACACTGAAGCTTTCTTT. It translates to CSASRDSNTEAFF.